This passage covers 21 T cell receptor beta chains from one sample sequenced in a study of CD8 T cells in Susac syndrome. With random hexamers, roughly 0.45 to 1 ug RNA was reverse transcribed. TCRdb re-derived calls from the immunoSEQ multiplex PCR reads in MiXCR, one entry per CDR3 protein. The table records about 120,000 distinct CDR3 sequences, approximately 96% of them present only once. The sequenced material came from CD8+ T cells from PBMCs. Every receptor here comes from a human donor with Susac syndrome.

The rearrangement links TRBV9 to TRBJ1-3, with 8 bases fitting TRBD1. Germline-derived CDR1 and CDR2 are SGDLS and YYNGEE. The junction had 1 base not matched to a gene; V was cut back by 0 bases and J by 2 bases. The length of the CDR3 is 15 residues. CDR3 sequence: CASSVETGAGNTIYF. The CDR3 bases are TGTGCCAGCAGCGTAGAGACAGGGGCTGGAAACACCATATATTTT.

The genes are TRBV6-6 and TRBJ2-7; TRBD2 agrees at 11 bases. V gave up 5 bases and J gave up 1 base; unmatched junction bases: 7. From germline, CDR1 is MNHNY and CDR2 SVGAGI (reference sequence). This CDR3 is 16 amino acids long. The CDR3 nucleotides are TGTGCCAGCAGTACCGATAGCGGGAGGGTTTCCTACGAGCAGTACTTC. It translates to CASSTDSGRVSYEQYF.

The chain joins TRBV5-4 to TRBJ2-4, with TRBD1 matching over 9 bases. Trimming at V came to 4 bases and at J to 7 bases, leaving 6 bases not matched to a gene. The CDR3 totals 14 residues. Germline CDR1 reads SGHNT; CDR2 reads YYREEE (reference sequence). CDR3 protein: CASSLVGTGNIQYF. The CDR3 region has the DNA TGTGCCAGCAGCCTTGTCGGGACAGGGAACATTCAGTACTTC.

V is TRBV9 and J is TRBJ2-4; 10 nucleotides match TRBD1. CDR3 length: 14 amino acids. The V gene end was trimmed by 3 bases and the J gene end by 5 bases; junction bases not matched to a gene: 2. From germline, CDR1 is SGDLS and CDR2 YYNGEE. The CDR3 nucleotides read TGTGCCAGCAGCGCCGGGACAGGGGAAAACATTCAGTACTTC. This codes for CASSAGTGENIQYF.

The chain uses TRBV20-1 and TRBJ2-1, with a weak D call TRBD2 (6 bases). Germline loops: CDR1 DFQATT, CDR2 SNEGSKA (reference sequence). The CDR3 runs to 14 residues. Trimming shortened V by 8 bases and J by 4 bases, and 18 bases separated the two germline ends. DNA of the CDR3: TGCAGTCCCCAAGGACTACCTAGTTACAATGAGCAGTTCTTC. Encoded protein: CSPQGLPSYNEQFF.

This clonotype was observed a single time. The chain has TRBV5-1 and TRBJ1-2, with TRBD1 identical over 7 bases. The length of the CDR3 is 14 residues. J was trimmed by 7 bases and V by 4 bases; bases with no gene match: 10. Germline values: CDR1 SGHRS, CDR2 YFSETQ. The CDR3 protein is CASSPGQSLGGYTF. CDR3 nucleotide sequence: TGCGCCAGCAGCCCGGGACAGAGTCTGGGTGGCTACACCTTC.

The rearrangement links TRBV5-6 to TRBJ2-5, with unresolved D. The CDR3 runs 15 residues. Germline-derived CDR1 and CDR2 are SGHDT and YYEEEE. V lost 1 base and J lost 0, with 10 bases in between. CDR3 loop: CASSLSSQHQETQYF. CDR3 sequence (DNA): TGTGCCAGCAGCTTGTCGTCCCAGCACCAAGAGACCCAGTACTTC.

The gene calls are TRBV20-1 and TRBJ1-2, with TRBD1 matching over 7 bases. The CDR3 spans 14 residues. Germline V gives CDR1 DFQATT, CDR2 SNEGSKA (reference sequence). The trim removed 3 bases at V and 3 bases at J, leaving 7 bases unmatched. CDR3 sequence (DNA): TGCAGTGCTAGGGAGACAGGGAGGGACTATGGCTACACCTTC. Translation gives CSARETGRDYGYTF.

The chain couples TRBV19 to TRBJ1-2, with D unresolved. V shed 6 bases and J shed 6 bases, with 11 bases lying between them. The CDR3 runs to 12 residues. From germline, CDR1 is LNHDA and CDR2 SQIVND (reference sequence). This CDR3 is CASRDSGDGYTF. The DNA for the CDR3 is TGTGCCAGTAGGGACTCTGGAGATGGCTACACCTTC.

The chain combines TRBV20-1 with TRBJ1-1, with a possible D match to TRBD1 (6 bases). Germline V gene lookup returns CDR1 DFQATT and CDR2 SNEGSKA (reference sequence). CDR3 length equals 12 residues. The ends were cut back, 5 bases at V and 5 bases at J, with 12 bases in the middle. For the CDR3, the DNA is TGCAGTGCTGGCCAGGGGTGGACTGAAGCTTTCTTT. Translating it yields CSAGQGWTEAFF.

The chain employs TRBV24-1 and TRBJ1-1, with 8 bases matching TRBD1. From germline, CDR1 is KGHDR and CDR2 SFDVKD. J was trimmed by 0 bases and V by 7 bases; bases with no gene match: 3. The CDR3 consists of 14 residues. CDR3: CATRGQELNTEAFF. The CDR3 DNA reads TGTGCCACCAGGGGACAGGAACTGAACACTGAAGCTTTCTTT.

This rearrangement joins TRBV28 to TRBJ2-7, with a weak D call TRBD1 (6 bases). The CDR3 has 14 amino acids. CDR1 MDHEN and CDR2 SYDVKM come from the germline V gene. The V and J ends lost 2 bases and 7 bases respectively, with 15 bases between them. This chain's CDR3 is CASSLGQFSAEQYF. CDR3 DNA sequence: TGTGCCAGCAGTTTAGGACAGTTTAGCGCTGAGCAGTACTTC.

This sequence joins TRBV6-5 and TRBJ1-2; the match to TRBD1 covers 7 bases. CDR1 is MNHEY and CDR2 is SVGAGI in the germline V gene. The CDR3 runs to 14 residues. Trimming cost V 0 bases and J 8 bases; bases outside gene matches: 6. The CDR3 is CASSYSEGAQGYTF. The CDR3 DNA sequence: TGTGCCAGCAGTTACTCGGAGGGGGCGCAAGGCTACACCTTC.

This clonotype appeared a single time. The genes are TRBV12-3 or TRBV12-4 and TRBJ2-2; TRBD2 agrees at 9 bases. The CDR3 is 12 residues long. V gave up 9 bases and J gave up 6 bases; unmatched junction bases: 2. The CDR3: CASSGRSGELFF. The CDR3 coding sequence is TGTGCCAGTAGCGGGAGATCCGGGGAGCTGTTTTTT.

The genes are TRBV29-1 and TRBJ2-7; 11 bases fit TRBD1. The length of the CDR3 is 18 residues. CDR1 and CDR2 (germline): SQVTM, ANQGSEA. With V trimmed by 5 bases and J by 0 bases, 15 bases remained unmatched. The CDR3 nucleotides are TGCAGCGTTTTGGGACAGGGGGTCTGGCGGGGGGACTCCTACGAGCAGTACTTC. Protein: CSVLGQGVWRGDSYEQYF.

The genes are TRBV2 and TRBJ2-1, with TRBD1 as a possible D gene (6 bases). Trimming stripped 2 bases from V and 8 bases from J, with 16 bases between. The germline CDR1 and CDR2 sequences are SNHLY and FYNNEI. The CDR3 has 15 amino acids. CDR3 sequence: CASSEQGSTPDEQFF. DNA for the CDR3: TGTGCCAGCAGTGAACAGGGGTCTACCCCAGATGAGCAGTTCTTC.

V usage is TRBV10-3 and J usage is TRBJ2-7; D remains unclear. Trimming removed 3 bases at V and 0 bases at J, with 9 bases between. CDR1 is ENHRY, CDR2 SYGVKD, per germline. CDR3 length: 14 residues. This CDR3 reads CAISDFSNSYEQYF. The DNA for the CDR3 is TGTGCCATCAGTGATTTTAGTAACTCCTACGAGCAGTACTTC.

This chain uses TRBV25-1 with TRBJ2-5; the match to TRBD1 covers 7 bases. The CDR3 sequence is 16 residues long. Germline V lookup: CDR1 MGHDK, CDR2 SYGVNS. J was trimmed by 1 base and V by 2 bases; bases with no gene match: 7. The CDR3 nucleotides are TGTGCCAGCAGTGAACCTGACAGGGCGATCCAAGAGACCCAGTACTTC. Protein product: CASSEPDRAIQETQYF.

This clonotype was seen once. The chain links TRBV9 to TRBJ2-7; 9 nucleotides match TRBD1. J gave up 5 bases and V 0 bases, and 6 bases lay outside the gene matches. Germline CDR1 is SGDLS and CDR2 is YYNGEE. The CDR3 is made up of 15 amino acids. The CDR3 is CASSVEGQGGDEQYF. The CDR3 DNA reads TGTGCCAGCAGCGTAGAGGGACAGGGCGGCGACGAGCAGTACTTC.

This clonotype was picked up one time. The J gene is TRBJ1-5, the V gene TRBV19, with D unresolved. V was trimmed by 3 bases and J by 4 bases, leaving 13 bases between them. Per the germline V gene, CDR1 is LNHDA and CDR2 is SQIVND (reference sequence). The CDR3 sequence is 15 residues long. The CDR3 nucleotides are TGTGCCAGTAGTATTGTAGACGGTTCTAATCAGCCCCAGCATTTT. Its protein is CASSIVDGSNQPQHF.

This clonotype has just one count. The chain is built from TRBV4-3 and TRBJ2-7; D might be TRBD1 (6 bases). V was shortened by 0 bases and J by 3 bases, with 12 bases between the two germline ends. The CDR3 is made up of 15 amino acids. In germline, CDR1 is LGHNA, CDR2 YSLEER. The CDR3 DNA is TGCGCCAGCAGCCAAGATAGGGGGTCAGACTACGAGCAGTACTTC. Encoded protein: CASSQDRGSDYEQYF.